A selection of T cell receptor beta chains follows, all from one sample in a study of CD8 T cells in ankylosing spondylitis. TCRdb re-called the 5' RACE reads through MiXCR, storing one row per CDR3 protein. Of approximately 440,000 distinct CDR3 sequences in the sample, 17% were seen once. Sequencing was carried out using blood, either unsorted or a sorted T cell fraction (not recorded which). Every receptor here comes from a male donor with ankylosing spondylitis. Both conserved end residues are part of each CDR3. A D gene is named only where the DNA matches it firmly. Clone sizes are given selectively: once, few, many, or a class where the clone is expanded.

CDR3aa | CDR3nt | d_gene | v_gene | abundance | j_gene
CASSSLAYEQYF | TGTGCCAGCAGTTCCTTAGCGTACGAGCAGTACTTC | - | TRBV12-3/TRBV12-4 | many | TRBJ2-7
CASRPSGRGADTQYF | TGTGCCAGCAGACCCTCTGGCAGGGGCGCAGATACGCAGTATTTT | - | TRBV12-3/TRBV12-4 | many | TRBJ2-3
CASGLGQSNGNTIYF | TGTGCTAGTGGTTTGGGACAGTCAAACGGAAACACCATATATTTT | - | TRBV12-5 | - | TRBJ1-3
CASSIAGKRQVTEAFF | TGTGCCAGTAGTATAGCGGGTAAGAGACAAGTCACTGAAGCTTTCTTT | - | TRBV19 | many | TRBJ1-1
CASSLVVGGEQFF | TGCGCCAGCAGCTTGGTGGTGGGAGGTGAGCAGTTCTTC | - | TRBV5-1 | many | TRBJ2-1
CASSIDGEQYF | TGTGCCAGTAGTATAGACGGTGAGCAGTACTTC | - | TRBV19 | few | TRBJ2-7
CASSLDVVLGNTEAFF | TGTGCCAGCAGCTTAGACGTTGTGTTGGGGAACACTGAAGCTTTCTTT | - | TRBV11-3 | - | TRBJ1-1
CASSGGGYSGRIYNEQFF | TGTGCCAGCAGCGGGGGGGGTTATAGCGGGAGGATCTACAATGAGCAGTTCTTC | TRBD2 | TRBV9 | many | TRBJ2-1
CASSPGTGYSPLHF | TGTGCCAGCAGTCCCGGGACAGGGTACTCACCCCTCCACTTT | TRBD1 | TRBV12-3/TRBV12-4 | few | TRBJ1-6
CASSPWGQGTYEQYF | TGTGCCAGCAGCCCCTGGGGACAGGGGACGTACGAGCAGTACTTC | TRBD1 | TRBV6-1 | - | TRBJ2-7
CASSDVQSGANVLTF | TGTGCCAGCAGTGACGTTCAATCTGGGGCCAACGTCCTGACTTTC | - | TRBV6-2/TRBV6-3 | - | TRBJ2-6